This T cell receptor (beta chain) was obtained from a study of T cell clonality in common variable immunodeficiency. Study outcomes and limitations: Authors noted CVID clonality's cause needs subpopulation repertoire sequencing. Reportedly, TCR beta sequences from common variable immunodeficiency showed fewer deletions and N-nucleotide insertions.

The germline gives CDR1 LNHDA, CDR2 SQIVND (reference sequence). The CDR3 has 15 residues. The V and J ends lost 4 bases and 1 base respectively, with 11 bases between them. The assay was immunoSEQ multiplex PCR, and TCRdb's table has in-frame clones only and misses some. The repertoire shows roughly 34,000 clones, none seen only once; the top ten take approximately 7%. This clone was detected ten times or more. What it binds is not known. The read falls 3 residues short of the CDR3 end, and the missing part is taken from the germline J gene. Sequencing used peripheral blood mononuclear cells. The receptor was isolated from a human donor with common variable immunodeficiency. The rearrangement links TRBV19 to TRBJ2-1; possible D gene TRBD2, 5 bases. The CDR3 bases that were read are TGTGCCAGTAGTAGTTTTTCGGGGTCCTACAATGAG. This sequence encodes CASSSFSGSYNE. The full CDR3 protein is CASSSFSGSYNEQFF.